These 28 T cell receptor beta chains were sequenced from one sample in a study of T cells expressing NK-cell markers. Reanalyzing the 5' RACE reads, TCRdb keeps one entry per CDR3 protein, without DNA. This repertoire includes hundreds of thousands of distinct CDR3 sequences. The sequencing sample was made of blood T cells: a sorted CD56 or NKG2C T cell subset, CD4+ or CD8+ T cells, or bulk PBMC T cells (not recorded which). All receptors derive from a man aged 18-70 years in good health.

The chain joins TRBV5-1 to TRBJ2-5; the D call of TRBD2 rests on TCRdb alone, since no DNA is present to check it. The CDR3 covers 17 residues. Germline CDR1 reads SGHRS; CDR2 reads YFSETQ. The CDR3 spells CASSQEPAGMYQETQYF.

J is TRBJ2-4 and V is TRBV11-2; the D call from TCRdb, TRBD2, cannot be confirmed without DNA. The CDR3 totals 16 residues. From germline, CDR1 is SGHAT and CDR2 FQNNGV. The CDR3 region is CASRSGTSGTKNIQYF.

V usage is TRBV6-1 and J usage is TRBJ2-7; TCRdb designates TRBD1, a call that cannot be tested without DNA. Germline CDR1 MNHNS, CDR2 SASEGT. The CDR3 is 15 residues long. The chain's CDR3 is CASRMTGQGPYEQYF.

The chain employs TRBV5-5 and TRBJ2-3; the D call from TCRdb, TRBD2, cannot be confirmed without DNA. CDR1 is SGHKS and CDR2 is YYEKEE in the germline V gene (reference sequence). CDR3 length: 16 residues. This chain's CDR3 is CASSLGAGGWTDTQYF.

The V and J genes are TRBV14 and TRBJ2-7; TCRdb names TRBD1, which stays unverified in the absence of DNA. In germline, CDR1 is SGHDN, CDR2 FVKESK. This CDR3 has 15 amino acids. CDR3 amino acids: CASSRNRGMSYEQYF.

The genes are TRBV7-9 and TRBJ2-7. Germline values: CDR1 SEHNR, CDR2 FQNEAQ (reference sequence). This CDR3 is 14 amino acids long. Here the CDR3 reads CASSLSNSPHEQYF.

The CDR3 sequence is CASSRPGGYEQYF. The V gene is TRBV28, the J gene TRBJ2-7; TCRdb returns TRBD1, unconfirmable since there is no DNA. Germline V gene sequence: CDR1 MDHEN, CDR2 SYDVKM. This CDR3 has 13 amino acids.

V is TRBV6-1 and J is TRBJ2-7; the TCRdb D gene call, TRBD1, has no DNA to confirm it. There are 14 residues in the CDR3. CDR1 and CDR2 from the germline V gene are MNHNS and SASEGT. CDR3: CASRGRDRGYEQYF.

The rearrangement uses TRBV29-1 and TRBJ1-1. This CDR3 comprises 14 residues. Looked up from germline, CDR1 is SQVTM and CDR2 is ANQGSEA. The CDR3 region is CSVENLARYTEAFF.

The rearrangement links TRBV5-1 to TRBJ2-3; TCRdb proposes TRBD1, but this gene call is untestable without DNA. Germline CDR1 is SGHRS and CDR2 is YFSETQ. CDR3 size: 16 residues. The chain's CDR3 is CASSSLPQLGQDTQYF.

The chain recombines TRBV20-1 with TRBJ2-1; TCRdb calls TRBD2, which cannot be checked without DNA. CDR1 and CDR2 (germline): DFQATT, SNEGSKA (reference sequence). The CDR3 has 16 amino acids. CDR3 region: CSARERHRSGGSEQFF.

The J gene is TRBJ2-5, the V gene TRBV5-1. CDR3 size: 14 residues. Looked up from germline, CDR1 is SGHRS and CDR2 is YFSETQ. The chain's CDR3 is CASSVTGRQETQYF.

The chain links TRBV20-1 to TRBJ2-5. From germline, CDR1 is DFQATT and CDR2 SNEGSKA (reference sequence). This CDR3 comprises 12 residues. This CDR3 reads CSAIGIGETQYF.

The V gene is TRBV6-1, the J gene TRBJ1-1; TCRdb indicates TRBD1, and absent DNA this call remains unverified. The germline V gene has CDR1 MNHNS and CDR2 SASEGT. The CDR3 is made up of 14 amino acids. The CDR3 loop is CASRDRVTNTEAFF.

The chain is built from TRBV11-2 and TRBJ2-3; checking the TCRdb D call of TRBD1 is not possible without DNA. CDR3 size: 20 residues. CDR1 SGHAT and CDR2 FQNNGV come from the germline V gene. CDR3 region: CASSPRKGAPRRASTDTQYF.

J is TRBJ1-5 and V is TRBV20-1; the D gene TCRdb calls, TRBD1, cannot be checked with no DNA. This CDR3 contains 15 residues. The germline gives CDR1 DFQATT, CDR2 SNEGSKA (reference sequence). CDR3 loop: CSARVPGPSNQPQHF.

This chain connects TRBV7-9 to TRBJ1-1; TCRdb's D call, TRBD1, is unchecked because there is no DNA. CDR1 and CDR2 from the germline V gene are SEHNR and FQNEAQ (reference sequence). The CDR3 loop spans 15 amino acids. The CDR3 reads CASSPGTGAWAEAFF.

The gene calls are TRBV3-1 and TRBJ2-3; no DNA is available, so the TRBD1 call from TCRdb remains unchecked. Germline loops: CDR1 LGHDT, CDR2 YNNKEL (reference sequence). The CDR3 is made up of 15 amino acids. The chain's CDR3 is CASSQDRGFFDTQYF.

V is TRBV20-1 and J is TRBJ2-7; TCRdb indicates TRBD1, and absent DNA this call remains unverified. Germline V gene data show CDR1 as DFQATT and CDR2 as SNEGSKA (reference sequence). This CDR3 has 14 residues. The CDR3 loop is CSASSQGRTYEQYF.

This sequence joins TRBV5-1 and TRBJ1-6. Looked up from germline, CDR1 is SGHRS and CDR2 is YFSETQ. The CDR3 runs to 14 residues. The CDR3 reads CASSLEGINSPLHF.

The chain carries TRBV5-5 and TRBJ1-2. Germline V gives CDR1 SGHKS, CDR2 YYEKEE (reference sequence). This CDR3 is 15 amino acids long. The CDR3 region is CASSLGSQSHYGYTF. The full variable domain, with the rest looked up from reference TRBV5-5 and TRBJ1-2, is DAGVTQSPTHLIKTRGQQVTLRCSPISGHKSVSWYQQVLGQGPQFIFQYYEKEERGRGNFPDRFSARQFPNYSSELNVNALLLGDSALYLCASSLGSQSHYGYTFGSGTRLTVV.

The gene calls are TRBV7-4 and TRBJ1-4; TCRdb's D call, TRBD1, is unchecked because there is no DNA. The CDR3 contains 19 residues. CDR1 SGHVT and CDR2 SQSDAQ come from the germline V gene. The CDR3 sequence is CASSPRTGTPPATNEKLFF.

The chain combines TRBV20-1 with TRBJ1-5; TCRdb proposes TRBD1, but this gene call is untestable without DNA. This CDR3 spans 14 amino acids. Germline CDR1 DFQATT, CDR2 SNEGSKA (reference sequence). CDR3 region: CSAFGKVRNQPQHF.

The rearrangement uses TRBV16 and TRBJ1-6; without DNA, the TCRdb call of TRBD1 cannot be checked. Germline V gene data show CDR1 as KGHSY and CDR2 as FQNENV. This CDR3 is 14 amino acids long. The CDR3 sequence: CASSQSLSGNTLHF.

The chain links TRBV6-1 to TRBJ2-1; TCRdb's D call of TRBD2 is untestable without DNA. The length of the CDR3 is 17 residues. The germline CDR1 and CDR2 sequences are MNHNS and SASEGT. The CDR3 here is CASSHVSGGPLGNEQFF.

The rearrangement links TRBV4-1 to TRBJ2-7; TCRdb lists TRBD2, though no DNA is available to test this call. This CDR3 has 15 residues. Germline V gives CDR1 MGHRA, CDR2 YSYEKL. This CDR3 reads CASSQGWQVGGEQYF.

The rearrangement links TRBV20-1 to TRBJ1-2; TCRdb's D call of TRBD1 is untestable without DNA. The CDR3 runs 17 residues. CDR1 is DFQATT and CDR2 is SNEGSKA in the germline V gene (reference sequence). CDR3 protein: CSARGGTGPYGNYGYTF.

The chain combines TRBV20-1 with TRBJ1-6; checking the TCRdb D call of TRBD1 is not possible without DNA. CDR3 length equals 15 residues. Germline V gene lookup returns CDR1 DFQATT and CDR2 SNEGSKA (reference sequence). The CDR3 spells CSARGGQGASSPLHF.